The sequence of this TCR beta chain was determined in a study of cytomegalovirus exposure and HLA in healthy donors. Looking at the study overall: Both the 120 or so validation repertoires and the approximately 670 first-cohort repertoires used the same platform, as reported by a later analysis. Study-wide points: Overall, roughly 170 TCR beta chains were annotated as cytomegalovirus-associated. According to a subsequent analysis, TCR clusters identified in the first cohort showed a tendency to co-occur across the approximately 120 validation repertoires.

With respect to this clone: Its antigen is unknown.

Data came from immunoSEQ multiplex PCR; TCRdb stores just in-frame clones and leaves some out. The data contain roughly 56,000 clones, 89% of them singletons. The donors were part of the 120-subject validation cohort, which stood apart from the roughly 670-subject first cohort. The CDR3 consists of 15 residues. Between the trimmed V and J ends, which lost 4 bases and 7 bases, there was a span of 17 bases. Germline V gives CDR1 ENHRY, CDR2 SYGVKD. The sequencing sample was made of PBMCs. V gene TRBV10-3 combines with J gene TRBJ1-5, with TRBD1 as a possible D gene (5 bases). The origin of this receptor is a woman between 18 and 30 years old in good health and CMV-seronegative. In DNA, the CDR3 is TGTGCCATCAGTGGGGGCCCACCCCGCTACCAGCCCCAGCATTTT. It is translated as CAISGGPPRYQPQHF.